This T cell receptor beta chain came from a study of blood T cell repertoires in COVID-19. Using immunoSEQ multiplex PCR, the repertoire was profiled, and TCRdb retains in-frame clones only, with some absent. Of roughly 290,000 clones in the sample, approximately 83% were seen once. The V segment lost 5 bases and the J segment 8 bases; nucleotides outside the gene matches: 8. CDR1 and CDR2 from the germline V gene are SGHAT and FQNNGV. The CDR3 is 15 amino acids. The chain links TRBV11-2 to TRBJ1-4, with 10 positions matching TRBD1. The sequencing input was PBMCs or T cells enriched from blood (not recorded which). The source of this sequence is a woman aged 25 to 39 who had recovered from COVID-19. CDR3 protein: CASSPPRTGGEKLFF. The CDR3 nucleotides read TGTGCCAGCAGCCCACCCCGGACAGGGGGGGAAAAACTGTTTTTT.